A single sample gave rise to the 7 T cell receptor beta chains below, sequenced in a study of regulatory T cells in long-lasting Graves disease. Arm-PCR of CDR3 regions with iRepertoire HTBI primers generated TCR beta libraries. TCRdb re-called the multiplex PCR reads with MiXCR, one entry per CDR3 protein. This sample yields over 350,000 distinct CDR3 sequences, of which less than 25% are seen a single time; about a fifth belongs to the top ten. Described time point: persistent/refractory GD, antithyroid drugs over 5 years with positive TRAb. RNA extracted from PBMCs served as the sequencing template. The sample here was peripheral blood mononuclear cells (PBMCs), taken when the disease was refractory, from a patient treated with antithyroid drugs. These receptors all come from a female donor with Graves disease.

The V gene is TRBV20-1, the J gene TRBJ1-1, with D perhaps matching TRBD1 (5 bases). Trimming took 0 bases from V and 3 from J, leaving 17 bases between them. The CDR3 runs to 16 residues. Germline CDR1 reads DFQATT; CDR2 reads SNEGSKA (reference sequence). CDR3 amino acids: CSARDVGQVLHTEAFF. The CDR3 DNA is TGCAGTGCTAGAGATGTGGGGCAGGTTCTTCACACTGAAGCTTTCTTT.

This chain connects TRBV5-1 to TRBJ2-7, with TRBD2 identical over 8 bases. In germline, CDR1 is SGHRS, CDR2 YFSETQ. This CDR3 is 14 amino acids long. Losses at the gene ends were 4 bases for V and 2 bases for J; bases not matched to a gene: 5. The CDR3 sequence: CASSQPGLAYEQYF. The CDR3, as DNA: TGCGCCAGCAGCCAGCCGGGACTAGCCTACGAGCAGTACTTC.

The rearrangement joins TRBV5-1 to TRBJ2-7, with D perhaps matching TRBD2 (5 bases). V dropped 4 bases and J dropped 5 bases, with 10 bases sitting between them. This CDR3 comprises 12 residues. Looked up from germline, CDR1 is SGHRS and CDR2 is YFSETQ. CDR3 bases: TGCGCCAGCAGCCCCAGAGGGAACGAGCAGTACTTC. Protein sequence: CASSPRGNEQYF. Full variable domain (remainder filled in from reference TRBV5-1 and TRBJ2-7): KAGVTQTPRYLIKTRGQQVTLSCSPISGHRSVSWYQQTPGQGLQFLFEYFSETQRNKGNFPGRFSGRQFSNSRSEMNVSTLELGDSALYLCASSPRGNEQYFGPGTRLTVT.

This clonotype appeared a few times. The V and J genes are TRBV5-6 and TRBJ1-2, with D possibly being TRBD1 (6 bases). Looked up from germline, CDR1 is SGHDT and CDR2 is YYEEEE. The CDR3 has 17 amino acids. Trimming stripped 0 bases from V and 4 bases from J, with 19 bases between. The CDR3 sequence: CASSLAPSAGDFYGYTF. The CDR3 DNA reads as TGTGCCAGCAGCTTGGCCCCGTCGGCAGGGGATTTCTATGGCTACACCTTC.

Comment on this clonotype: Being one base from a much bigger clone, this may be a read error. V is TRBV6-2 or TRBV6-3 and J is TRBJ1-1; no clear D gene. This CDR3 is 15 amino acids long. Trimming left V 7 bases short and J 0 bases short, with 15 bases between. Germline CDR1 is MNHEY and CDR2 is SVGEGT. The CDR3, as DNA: TGTGCCAGCACGAGGGAGGAGGTTATGAACACTGAAGCTTTCTTT. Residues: CASTREEVMNTEAFF.

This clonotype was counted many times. Here the CDR3 reads CASSSNTGTTNTGELFF. DNA of the CDR3: TGTGCCAGCAGCTCCAATACCGGGACCACGAACACCGGGGAGCTGTTTTTT. The genes are TRBV7-9 and TRBJ2-2; D possibly matches TRBD1 or TRBD2 (5 bases each). V dropped 4 bases and J dropped 0 bases, with 15 bases sitting between them. Germline V gene lookup returns CDR1 SEHNR and CDR2 FQNEAQ (reference sequence). The CDR3 extends over 17 amino acids.

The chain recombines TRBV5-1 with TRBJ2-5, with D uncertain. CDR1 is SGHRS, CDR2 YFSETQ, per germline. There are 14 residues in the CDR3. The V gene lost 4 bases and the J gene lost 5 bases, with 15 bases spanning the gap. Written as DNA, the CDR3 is TGCGCCAGCAGCCCTCCGCTAGAGGCGGAGACCCAGTACTTC. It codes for CASSPPLEAETQYF.